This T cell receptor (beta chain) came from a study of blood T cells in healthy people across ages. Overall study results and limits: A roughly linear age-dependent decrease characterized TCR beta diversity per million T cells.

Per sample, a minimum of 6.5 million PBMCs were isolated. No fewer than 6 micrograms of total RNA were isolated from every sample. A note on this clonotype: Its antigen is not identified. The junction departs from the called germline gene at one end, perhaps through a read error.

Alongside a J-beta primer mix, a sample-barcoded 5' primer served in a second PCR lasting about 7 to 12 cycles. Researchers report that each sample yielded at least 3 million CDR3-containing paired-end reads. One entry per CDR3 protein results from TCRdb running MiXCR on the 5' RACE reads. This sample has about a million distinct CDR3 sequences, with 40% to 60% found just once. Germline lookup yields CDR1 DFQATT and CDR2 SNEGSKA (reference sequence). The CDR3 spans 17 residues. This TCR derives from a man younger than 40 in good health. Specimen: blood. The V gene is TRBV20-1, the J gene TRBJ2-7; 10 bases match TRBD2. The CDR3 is CSARDASGGHSSYEQYF. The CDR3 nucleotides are TGCAGTGCTAGAGATGCTAGCGGGGGCCATAGCTCCTACGAACAGTACTTC.